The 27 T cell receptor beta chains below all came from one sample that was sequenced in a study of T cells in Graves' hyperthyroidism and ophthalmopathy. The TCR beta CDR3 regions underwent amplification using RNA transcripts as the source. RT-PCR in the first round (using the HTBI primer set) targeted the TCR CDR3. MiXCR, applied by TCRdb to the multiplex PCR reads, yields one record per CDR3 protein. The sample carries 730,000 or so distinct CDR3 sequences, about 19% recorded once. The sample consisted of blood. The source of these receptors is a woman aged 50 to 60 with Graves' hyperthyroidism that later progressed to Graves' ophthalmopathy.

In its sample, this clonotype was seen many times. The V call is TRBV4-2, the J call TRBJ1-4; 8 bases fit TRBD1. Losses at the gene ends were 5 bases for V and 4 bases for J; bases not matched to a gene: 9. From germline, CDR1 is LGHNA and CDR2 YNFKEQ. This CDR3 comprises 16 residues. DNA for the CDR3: TGTGCCAGCAGCGAAAGGGGACAGGTGTTTAATGAAAAACTGTTTTTT. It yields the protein CASSERGQVFNEKLFF.

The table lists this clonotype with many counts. The CDR3 nucleotides are TGTGCCAGCAGTGAATCGGCGAGGACAGGGGGCTCCTATAATTCACCCCTCCACTTT. It specifies CASSESARTGGSYNSPLHF. The chain employs TRBV2 and TRBJ1-6; 10 nucleotides agree with TRBD1. Unmatched junction bases numbered 7, after V lost 2 bases and J lost 0 bases. Germline-derived CDR1 and CDR2 are SNHLY and FYNNEI. The CDR3 is 19 amino acids.

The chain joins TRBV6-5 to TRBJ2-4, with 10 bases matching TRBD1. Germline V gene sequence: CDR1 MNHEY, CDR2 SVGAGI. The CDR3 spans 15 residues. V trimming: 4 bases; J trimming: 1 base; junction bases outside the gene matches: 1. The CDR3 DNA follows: TGTGCCAGCAGTTCGGGACAGGGGGCCAAAAACATTCAGTACTTC. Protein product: CASSSGQGAKNIQYF.

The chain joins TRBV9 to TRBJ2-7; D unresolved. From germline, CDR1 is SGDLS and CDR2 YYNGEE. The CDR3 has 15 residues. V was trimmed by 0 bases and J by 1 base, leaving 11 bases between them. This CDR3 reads CASSVAAGLSYEQYF. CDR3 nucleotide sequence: TGTGCCAGCAGCGTAGCAGCAGGATTATCCTACGAGCAGTACTTC.

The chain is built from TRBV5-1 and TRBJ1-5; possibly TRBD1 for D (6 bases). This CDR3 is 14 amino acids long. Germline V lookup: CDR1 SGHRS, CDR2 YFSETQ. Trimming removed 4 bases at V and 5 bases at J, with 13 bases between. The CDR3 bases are TGCGCCAGCAGCCCCGTGGGGGGGCATCAGCCCCAGCATTTT. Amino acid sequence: CASSPVGGHQPQHF.

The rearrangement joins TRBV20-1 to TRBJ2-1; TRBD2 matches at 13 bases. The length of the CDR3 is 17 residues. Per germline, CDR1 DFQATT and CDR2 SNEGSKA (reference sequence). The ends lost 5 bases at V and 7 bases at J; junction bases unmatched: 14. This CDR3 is CSARTSGGAKVSNEQFF. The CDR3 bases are TGCAGTGCTCGAACTAGCGGGGGGGCTAAGGTTTCAAATGAGCAGTTCTTC.

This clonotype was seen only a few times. In DNA, the CDR3 is TGCAGTGCTCACAGGGCTTTGGGTCAGCCCCAGCATTTT. It yields the protein CSAHRALGQPQHF. The rearrangement links TRBV20-1 to TRBJ1-5; TRBD1 might be the D (6 bases). This CDR3 spans 13 amino acids. The ends were cut back, 5 bases at V and 6 bases at J, with 14 bases in the middle. From germline, CDR1 is DFQATT and CDR2 SNEGSKA (reference sequence).

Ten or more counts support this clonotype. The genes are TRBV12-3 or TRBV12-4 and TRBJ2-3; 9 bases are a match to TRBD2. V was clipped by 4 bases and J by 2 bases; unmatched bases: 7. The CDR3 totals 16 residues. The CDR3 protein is CASSSGGGANTDTQYF. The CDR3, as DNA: TGTGCCAGCAGTTCGGGCGGGGGGGCTAACACAGATACGCAGTATTTT.

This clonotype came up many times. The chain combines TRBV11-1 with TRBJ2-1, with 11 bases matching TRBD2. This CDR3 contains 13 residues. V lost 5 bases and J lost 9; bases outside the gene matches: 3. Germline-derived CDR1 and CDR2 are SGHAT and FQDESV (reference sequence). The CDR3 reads CASSLLAGVEQFF. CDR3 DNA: TGTGCCAGCAGCCTACTAGCGGGGGTTGAGCAGTTCTTC.

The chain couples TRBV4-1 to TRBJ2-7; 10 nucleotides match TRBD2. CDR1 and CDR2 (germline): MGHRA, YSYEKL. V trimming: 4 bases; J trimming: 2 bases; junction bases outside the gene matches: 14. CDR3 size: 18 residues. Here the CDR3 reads CASSPSGSGLAVTYEQYF. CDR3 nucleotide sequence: TGCGCCAGCAGCCCCAGTGGGAGCGGACTAGCGGTAACCTACGAGCAGTACTTC.

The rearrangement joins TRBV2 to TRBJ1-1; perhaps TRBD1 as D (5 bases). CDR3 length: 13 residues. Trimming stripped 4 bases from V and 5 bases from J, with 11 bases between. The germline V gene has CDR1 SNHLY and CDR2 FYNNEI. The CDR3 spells CASSVSGRTEAFF. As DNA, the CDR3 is TGTGCCAGCAGTGTGTCAGGGAGAACTGAAGCTTTCTTT. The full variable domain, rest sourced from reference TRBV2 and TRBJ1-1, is EPEVTQTPSHQVTQMGQEVILRCVPISNHLYFYWYRQILGQKVEFLVSFYNNEISEKSEIFDDQFSVERPDGSNFTLKIRSTKLEDSAMYFCASSVSGRTEAFFGQGTRLTVV.

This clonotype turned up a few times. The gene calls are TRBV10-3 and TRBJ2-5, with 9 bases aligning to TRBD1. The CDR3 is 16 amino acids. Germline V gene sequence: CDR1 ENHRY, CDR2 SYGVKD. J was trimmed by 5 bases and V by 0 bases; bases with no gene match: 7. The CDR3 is CAISESRGTGSETQYF. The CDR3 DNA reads TGTGCCATCAGTGAGTCGAGGGGGACAGGGAGTGAGACCCAGTACTTC.

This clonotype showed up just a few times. Written as DNA, the CDR3 is TGCGCCAGCAGCACAGGACCCCCCCAAGGCTATGGCTACACCTTC. Amino acid sequence: CASSTGPPQGYGYTF. This chain uses TRBV5-1 with TRBJ1-2; a possible D gene is TRBD1 (5 bases). V was trimmed by 4 bases and J by 4 bases, leaving 17 bases between them. The CDR3 contains 15 residues. In germline, CDR1 is SGHRS, CDR2 YFSETQ. The full variable domain, with the rest looked up from reference TRBV5-1 and TRBJ1-2, is KAGVTQTPRYLIKTRGQQVTLSCSPISGHRSVSWYQQTPGQGLQFLFEYFSETQRNKGNFPGRFSGRQFSNSRSEMNVSTLELGDSALYLCASSTGPPQGYGYTFGSGTRLTVV.

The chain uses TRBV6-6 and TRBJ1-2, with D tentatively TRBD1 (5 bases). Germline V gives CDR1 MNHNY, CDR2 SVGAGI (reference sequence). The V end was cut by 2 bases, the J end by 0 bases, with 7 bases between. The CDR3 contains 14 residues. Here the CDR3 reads CASSYRQPNYGYTF. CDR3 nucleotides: TGTGCCAGCAGTTACCGACAGCCTAACTATGGCTACACCTTC.

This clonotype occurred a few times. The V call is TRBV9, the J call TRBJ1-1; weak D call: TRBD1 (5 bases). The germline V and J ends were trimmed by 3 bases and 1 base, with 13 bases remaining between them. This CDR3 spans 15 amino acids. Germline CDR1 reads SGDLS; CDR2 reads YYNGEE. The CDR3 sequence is CASSAPGTRNTEAFF. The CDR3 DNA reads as TGTGCCAGCAGCGCCCCTGGGACTAGGAACACTGAAGCTTTCTTT.

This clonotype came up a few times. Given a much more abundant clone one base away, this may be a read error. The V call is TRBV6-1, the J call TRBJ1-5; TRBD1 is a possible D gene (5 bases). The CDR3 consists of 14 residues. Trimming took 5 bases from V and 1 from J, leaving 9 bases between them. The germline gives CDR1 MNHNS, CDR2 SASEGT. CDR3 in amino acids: CASSSTASNQPQHF. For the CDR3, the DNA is TGTGCCAGCAGTTCGACAGCGAGCAATCAGCCCCAGCATTTT.

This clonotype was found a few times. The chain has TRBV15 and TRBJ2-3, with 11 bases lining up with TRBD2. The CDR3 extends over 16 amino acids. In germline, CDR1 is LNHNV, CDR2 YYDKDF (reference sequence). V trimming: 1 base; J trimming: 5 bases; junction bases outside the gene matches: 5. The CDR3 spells CATSRASGGLGDTQYF. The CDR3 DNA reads TGTGCCACCAGCAGAGCTAGCGGGGGGTTGGGAGATACGCAGTATTTT.

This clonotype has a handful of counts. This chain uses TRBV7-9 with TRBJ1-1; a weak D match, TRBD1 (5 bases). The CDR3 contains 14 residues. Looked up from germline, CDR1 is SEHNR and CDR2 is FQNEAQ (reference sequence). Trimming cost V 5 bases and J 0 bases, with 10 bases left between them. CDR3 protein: CASSPLTVNTEAFF. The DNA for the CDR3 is TGTGCCAGCAGCCCCTTGACAGTGAACACTGAAGCTTTCTTT.

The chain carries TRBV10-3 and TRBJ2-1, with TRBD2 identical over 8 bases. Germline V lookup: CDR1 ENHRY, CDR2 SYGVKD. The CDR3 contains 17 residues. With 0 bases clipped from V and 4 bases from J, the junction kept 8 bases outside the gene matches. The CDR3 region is CAISESGVGGGYNEQFF. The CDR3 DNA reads TGTGCCATCAGTGAGTCTGGGGTCGGGGGGGGTTACAATGAGCAGTTCTTC.

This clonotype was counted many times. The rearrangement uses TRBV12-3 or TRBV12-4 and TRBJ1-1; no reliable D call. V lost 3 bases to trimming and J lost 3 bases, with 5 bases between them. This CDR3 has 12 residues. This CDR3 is CASSLQDTEAFF. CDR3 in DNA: TGTGCCAGCAGTTTGCAGGACACTGAAGCTTTCTTT.

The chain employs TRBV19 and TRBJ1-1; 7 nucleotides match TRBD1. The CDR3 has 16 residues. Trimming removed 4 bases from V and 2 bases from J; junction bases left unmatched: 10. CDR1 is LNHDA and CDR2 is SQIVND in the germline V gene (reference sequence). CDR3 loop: CASSNHPGQINTEAFF. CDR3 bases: TGTGCCAGTAGTAACCACCCGGGACAGATAAACACTGAAGCTTTCTTT.

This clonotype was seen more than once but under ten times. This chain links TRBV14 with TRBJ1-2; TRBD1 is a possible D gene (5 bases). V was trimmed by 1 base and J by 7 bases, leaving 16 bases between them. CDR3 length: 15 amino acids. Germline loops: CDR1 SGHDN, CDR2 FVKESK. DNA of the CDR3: TGTGCCAGCAGCCAAGGTGGGTCAGGGATCGGTGGCTACACCTTC. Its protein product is CASSQGGSGIGGYTF.

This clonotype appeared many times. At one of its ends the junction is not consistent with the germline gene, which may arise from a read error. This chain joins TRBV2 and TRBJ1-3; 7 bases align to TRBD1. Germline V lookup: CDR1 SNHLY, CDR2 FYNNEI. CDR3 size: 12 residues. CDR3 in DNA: TGTGCCGGCAGGGGGATCGGAAACACCATATATTTT. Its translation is CAGRGIGNTIYF.

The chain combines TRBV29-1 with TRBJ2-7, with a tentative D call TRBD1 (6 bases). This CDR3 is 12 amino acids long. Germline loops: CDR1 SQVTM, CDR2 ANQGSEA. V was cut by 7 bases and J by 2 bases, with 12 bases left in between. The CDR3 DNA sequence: TGCAGCGCGATGACAGGAACCTACGAGCAGTACTTC. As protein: CSAMTGTYEQYF.

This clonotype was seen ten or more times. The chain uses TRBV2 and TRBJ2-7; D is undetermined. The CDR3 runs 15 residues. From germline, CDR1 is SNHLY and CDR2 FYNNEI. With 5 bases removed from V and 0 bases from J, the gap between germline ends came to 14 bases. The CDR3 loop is CASSPDVPLSYEQYF. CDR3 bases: TGTGCCAGCAGTCCGGACGTCCCGCTCTCCTACGAGCAGTACTTC.

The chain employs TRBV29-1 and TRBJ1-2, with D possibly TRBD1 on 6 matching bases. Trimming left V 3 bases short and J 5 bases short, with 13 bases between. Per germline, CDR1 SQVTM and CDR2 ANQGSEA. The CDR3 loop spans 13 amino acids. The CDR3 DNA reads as TGCAGCGTTGACCGGCAGGGGCGGTATGGCTACACCTTC. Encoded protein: CSVDRQGRYGYTF.

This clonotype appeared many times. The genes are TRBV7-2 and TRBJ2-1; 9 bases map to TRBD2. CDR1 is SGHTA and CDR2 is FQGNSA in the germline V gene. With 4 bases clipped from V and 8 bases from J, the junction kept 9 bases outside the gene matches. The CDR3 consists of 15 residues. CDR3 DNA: TGTGCCAGCAGCTCCGCTAGCGGGGCAAGTCATGAGCAGTTCTTC. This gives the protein CASSSASGASHEQFF. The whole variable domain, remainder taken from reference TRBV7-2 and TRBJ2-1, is GAGVSQSPSNKVTEKGKDVELRCDPISGHTALYWYRQSLGQGLEFLIYFQGNSAPDKSGLPSDRFSAERTGGSVSTLTIQRTQQEDSAVYLCASSSASGASHEQFFGPGTRLTVL.